The 25 T cell receptor beta chains given below trace back to one sample, sequenced in a study of human T cells and chemical hapten exposure. TCRdb itself ran the RACE reads through MiXCR, one entry per CDR3 protein. Altogether around 56,000 distinct CDR3 sequences are present, approximately 9.9% being singletons, with the ten largest covering about 8.9%. Time point given: pre-sensitization, week 0. Indicated treatment: therapeutic diphenylcyclopropenone sensitization with weekly scalp DPC. The starting material was whole blood, obtained in connection with sensitization to the hapten diphenylcyclopropenone (DPC). The origin of the receptors is a man in his forties with alopecia areata. Some clones in this sample may be carry-over from other donors' samples.

The chain is built from TRBV7-2 and TRBJ2-5; tentatively, D is TRBD1 (7 bases). The CDR3 has 13 residues. Germline V gene lookup returns CDR1 SGHTA and CDR2 FQGNSA. Between the trimmed V and J ends, which lost 5 bases and 3 bases, there was a span of 10 bases. CDR3 sequence reads: CASSAGQKETQYF. CDR3 DNA sequence: TGTGCCAGCAGCGCGGGACAGAAAGAGACCCAGTACTTC.

The chain combines TRBV9 with TRBJ1-6; 8 bases agree with TRBD1. The CDR3 is made up of 15 amino acids. Per germline, CDR1 SGDLS and CDR2 YYNGEE. V shed 0 bases and J 8 bases; nucleotides not matched to a gene: 4. CDR3 amino acids: CASSVATGGYSPLHF. For the CDR3, the DNA is TGTGCCAGCAGCGTAGCTACAGGGGGATATTCACCCCTCCACTTT.

V usage is TRBV7-6 and J usage is TRBJ2-1, with TRBD1 matching 10 bases. Germline assignment: CDR1 SGHVS and CDR2 FNYEAQ. CDR3 length: 16 residues. The V segment lost 5 bases and the J segment 10 bases; nucleotides outside the gene matches: 14. The CDR3 loop reads CASSPYRDRGLKEQFF. The CDR3 nucleotides read TGTGCCAGCAGCCCCTACCGGGACAGGGGACTAAAGGAGCAGTTCTTC.

To note about this clonotype: With a much larger clone just one base away, this may be a read error. The gene calls are TRBV15 and TRBJ2-7; the D is unclear. Germline assignment: CDR1 LNHNV and CDR2 YYDKDF (reference sequence). Between the trimmed V and J ends, which lost 0 bases and 9 bases, there was a span of 18 bases. The CDR3 totals 15 residues. Written as DNA, the CDR3 is TGTGCCACCAGCAGAGATCCGGGTCAAACGGACGGGCAGTACTTC. Its protein is CATSRDPGQTDGQYF.

This clonotype was observed many times. The chain joins TRBV7-9 to TRBJ1-4, with a tentative D call TRBD1 (6 bases). Per the germline V gene, CDR1 is SEHNR and CDR2 is FQNEAQ (reference sequence). The CDR3 runs to 16 residues. V was cut by 4 bases and J by 10 bases, with 22 bases left in between. CDR3 amino acids: CASSSSWTREGGKLFF. In DNA, the CDR3 is TGTGCCAGCAGCTCTTCCTGGACCAGGGAGGGGGGAAAACTGTTTTTT.

This clonotype was detected many times. The J gene is TRBJ2-7, the V gene TRBV27, with a weak D call TRBD1 (7 bases). Germline CDR1 MNHEY, CDR2 SMNVEV (reference sequence). This CDR3 is 14 amino acids long. The ends were cut back, 3 bases at V and 6 bases at J, with 15 bases in the middle. CDR3 coding DNA: TGTGCCAGCAGTTTCCGACAGGGAGGCAGCGAGCAGTACTTC. Protein: CASSFRQGGSEQYF.

Of note for this clonotype: A read error may account for a junction end that differs from germline. The V and J genes are TRBV5-4 and TRBJ2-5; the match to TRBD2 covers 7 bases. Germline V gene sequence: CDR1 SGHNT, CDR2 YYREEE (reference sequence). This CDR3 region has 16 residues. Here the CDR3 DNA reads TGTACCAGCAGCTTGGATCGCAGCGGGGTACAAGAGACCCAGTACTTC. This sequence encodes CTSSLDRSGVQETQYF. The variable domain in full, completed from reference TRBV5-4 and TRBJ2-5, reads ETGVTQSPTHLIKTRGQQVTLRCSSQSGHNTVSWYQQALGQGPQFIFQYYREEENGRGNFPPRFSGLQFPNYSSELNVNALELDDSALYLCTSSLDRSGVQETQYFGPGTRLLVL.

This clonotype appeared a few times. The chain employs TRBV28 and TRBJ2-5; unclear D gene. V lost 5 bases and J lost 4, with 8 bases in between. The germline V gene encodes CDR1 MDHEN and CDR2 SYDVKM. The CDR3 is 12 residues long. The CDR3 spells CASSLQVETQYF. CDR3 nucleotides: TGTGCCAGCAGTCTCCAAGTAGAGACCCAGTACTTC.

This clonotype was seen a handful of times. J is TRBJ2-2 and V is TRBV19; D may be TRBD2 (5 bases). This CDR3 spans 16 amino acids. Trimming shortened V by 7 bases and J by 3 bases, and 18 bases separated the two germline ends. Germline-derived CDR1 and CDR2 are LNHDA and SQIVND (reference sequence). The CDR3 spells CASTEWEVRDTGELFF. The DNA of the CDR3 is TGTGCCAGTACCGAGTGGGAAGTGAGGGACACCGGGGAGCTGTTTTTT.

This clonotype was picked up many times. CDR3 region: CASYPRGTVDTQYF. Here the CDR3 DNA reads TGTGCCAGTTACCCGCGAGGCACCGTGGATACGCAGTATTTT. V is TRBV6-1 and J is TRBJ2-3, with D unresolved. CDR1 and CDR2 (germline): MNHNS, SASEGT. The CDR3 is 14 amino acids. V was clipped by 9 bases and J by 6 bases, with 19 bases between them.

The chain links TRBV24-1 to TRBJ2-1; tentative D call: TRBD2 (6 bases). With 3 bases removed from V and 2 bases from J, the gap between germline ends came to 13 bases. Germline values: CDR1 KGHDR, CDR2 SFDVKD. This CDR3 region has 16 residues. In nucleotides, the CDR3 is TGTGCCACCAGTGATGCGATGGGGGAGGCCTACAATGAGCAGTTCTTC. Residues: CATSDAMGEAYNEQFF.

The J gene is TRBJ2-5, the V gene TRBV20-1, with TRBD2 as a possible D gene (5 bases). There are 15 residues in the CDR3. Germline assignment: CDR1 DFQATT and CDR2 SNEGSKA (reference sequence). V was clipped by 0 bases and J by 1 base, with 12 bases between them. The CDR3 DNA follows: TGCAGTGCTAGAGATCGAAGGACTGCCCAAGAGACCCAGTACTTC. Its protein product is CSARDRRTAQETQYF.

The J gene is TRBJ2-3, the V gene TRBV6-4; TRBD2 is a possible D gene (5 bases). The CDR3 is made up of 14 amino acids. The V and J ends lost 0 bases and 4 bases respectively, with 8 bases between them. Germline V gene sequence: CDR1 MRHNA, CDR2 SNTAGT. The DNA for the CDR3 is TGTGCCAGCAGTGACTCGATCGGGGCAGATACGCAGTATTTT. Translation gives CASSDSIGADTQYF.

This clonotype was seen more than once but under ten times. V and J are TRBV28 and TRBJ2-3, with a weak D call TRBD2 (6 bases). Germline values: CDR1 MDHEN, CDR2 SYDVKM. Trimming removed 5 bases from V and 6 bases from J, with 21 bases in between. CDR3 length: 16 amino acids. CDR3 region: CASSPWVGTEDDTQYF. In DNA, the CDR3 is TGTGCCAGCAGTCCGTGGGTCGGGACTGAAGATGATACGCAGTATTTT.

The chain carries TRBV5-1 and TRBJ2-5; tentatively, D is TRBD1 (6 bases). The length of the CDR3 is 14 residues. Germline V lookup: CDR1 SGHRS, CDR2 YFSETQ. V lost 1 base and J 4 bases, leaving 11 bases between the germline ends. DNA of the CDR3: TGCGCCAGCAGCTTGAATCTACAGGGAGAGACCCAGTACTTC. This encodes CASSLNLQGETQYF.

The chain couples TRBV5-6 to TRBJ2-6; TRBD1 aligns across 9 bases. CDR3 size: 16 residues. Trimming removed 2 bases from V and 2 bases from J; junction bases left unmatched: 2. CDR1 and CDR2 from the germline V gene are SGHDT and YYEEEE. The CDR3 loop is CASSFRQGAGANVLTF. CDR3 nucleotide sequence: TGTGCCAGCAGCTTCCGACAGGGGGCTGGGGCCAACGTCCTGACTTTC.

For this clonotype: A much larger clone differs from this one at a single base, so this may be a read error. This chain connects TRBV7-6 to TRBJ2-1, with TRBD1 identical over 9 bases. The CDR3 runs 14 residues. The germline gives CDR1 SGHVS, CDR2 FNYEAQ. After removal of 5 bases from V and 7 bases from J, the junction contained 6 bases not matched to a gene. This chain's CDR3 is CASSTNRGQNEQFF. DNA for the CDR3: TGTGCCAGCAGCACGAACAGGGGGCAGAATGAGCAGTTCTTC.

This clonotype was counted between two and nine times. V usage is TRBV7-6 and J usage is TRBJ2-7; possible D gene TRBD1, 5 bases. The V and J ends lost 7 bases and 2 bases respectively, with 18 bases between them. CDR3 length: 15 amino acids. The germline V gene has CDR1 SGHVS and CDR2 FNYEAQ. CDR3 residues: CASTHGASGAYEQYF. As DNA, the CDR3 is TGTGCCAGCACCCATGGGGCTAGTGGAGCCTACGAGCAGTACTTC. Complete variable domain (other parts from reference TRBV7-6 and TRBJ2-7): GAGVSQSPRYKVTKRGQDVALRCDPISGHVSLYWYRQALGQGPEFLTYFNYEAQQDKSGLPNDRFSAERPEGSISTLTIQRTEQRDSAMYRCASTHGASGAYEQYFGPGTRLTVT.

In this sample, this clonotype is medium-sized. The J gene is TRBJ1-1, the V gene TRBV27; D is uncertain. V was shortened by 6 bases and J by 7 bases, with 21 bases between the two germline ends. There are 15 residues in the CDR3. The germline V gene has CDR1 MNHEY and CDR2 SMNVEV (reference sequence). The CDR3 DNA reads TGTGCCAGCAGGAAGACGGCCGGCAGCAACCTTGAAGCTTTCTTT. Protein: CASRKTAGSNLEAFF.

The sample holds a few counts of this clonotype. V usage is TRBV12-3 or TRBV12-4 and J usage is TRBJ2-3; D may be TRBD2 (5 bases). This CDR3 is built from 14 residues. V lost 1 base, J lost 8 bases, and 13 bases lay in between. CDR3 amino acids: CASSLGWRSGTQYF. CDR3 nucleotide sequence: TGTGCCAGCAGTTTAGGTTGGAGGTCAGGTACGCAGTATTTT.

This clonotype showed up many times. This chain uses TRBV29-1 with TRBJ2-3; TRBD2 might be the D (6 bases). CDR3 size: 14 residues. Germline V CDR1 and CDR2: SQVTM, ANQGSEA. V lost 4 bases, J lost 3 bases, and 14 bases lay in between. CDR3 sequence reads: CSVGMEGRTDTQYF. Here the CDR3 DNA reads TGCAGCGTTGGAATGGAGGGTAGGACAGATACGCAGTATTTT.

The table lists this clonotype with a few counts. The J gene is TRBJ2-7, the V gene TRBV15; 9 nucleotides line up with TRBD2. The V and J ends lost 2 bases and 1 base, in that order; junction bases with no gene match: 3. Germline V CDR1 and CDR2: LNHNV, YYDKDF (reference sequence). This CDR3 has 15 residues. The CDR3 DNA sequence: TGTGCCACCAGCAGATCCCTAGCGGGATCCTACGAGCAGTACTTC. As protein: CATSRSLAGSYEQYF.

The sample holds a few counts of this clonotype. The chain has TRBV10-1 and TRBJ2-7; D is unclear. The CDR3 is 12 amino acids. The germline V gene encodes CDR1 WNHNN and CDR2 SYGVQD (reference sequence). V was cut by 8 bases and J by 7 bases, with 15 bases left in between. The CDR3 DNA sequence: TGCGCCAGCTTTCCATTGTGCGTTGAGCAGTACTTC. Its protein product is CASFPLCVEQYF.

V is TRBV29-1 and J is TRBJ2-5; D gene uncertain. V dropped 7 bases and J dropped 2 bases, with 14 bases sitting between them. This CDR3 is built from 13 residues. The germline CDR1 and CDR2 sequences are SQVTM and ANQGSEA. CDR3 DNA sequence: TGCAGCGCCCACGGACGGTCACAAGAGACCCAGTACTTC. This translates into CSAHGRSQETQYF. The entire variable domain, with the rest obtained from reference TRBV29-1 and TRBJ2-5, is as follows: SAVISQKPSRDICQRGTSLTIQCQVDSQVTMMFWYRQQPGQSLTLIATANQGSEATYESGFVIDKFPISRPNLTFSTLTVSNMSPEDSSIYLCSAHGRSQETQYFGPGTRLLVL.

This clonotype was detected ten times or more. The rearrangement uses TRBV28 and TRBJ2-4; D unclear. The CDR3 is made up of 13 amino acids. Germline CDR1 MDHEN, CDR2 SYDVKM. The V gene lost 7 bases and the J gene lost 6 bases, with 13 bases spanning the gap. DNA of the CDR3: TGTGCCAGCAACCCCGCTGACGTAAACATTCAGTACTTC. Translating gives CASNPADVNIQYF.